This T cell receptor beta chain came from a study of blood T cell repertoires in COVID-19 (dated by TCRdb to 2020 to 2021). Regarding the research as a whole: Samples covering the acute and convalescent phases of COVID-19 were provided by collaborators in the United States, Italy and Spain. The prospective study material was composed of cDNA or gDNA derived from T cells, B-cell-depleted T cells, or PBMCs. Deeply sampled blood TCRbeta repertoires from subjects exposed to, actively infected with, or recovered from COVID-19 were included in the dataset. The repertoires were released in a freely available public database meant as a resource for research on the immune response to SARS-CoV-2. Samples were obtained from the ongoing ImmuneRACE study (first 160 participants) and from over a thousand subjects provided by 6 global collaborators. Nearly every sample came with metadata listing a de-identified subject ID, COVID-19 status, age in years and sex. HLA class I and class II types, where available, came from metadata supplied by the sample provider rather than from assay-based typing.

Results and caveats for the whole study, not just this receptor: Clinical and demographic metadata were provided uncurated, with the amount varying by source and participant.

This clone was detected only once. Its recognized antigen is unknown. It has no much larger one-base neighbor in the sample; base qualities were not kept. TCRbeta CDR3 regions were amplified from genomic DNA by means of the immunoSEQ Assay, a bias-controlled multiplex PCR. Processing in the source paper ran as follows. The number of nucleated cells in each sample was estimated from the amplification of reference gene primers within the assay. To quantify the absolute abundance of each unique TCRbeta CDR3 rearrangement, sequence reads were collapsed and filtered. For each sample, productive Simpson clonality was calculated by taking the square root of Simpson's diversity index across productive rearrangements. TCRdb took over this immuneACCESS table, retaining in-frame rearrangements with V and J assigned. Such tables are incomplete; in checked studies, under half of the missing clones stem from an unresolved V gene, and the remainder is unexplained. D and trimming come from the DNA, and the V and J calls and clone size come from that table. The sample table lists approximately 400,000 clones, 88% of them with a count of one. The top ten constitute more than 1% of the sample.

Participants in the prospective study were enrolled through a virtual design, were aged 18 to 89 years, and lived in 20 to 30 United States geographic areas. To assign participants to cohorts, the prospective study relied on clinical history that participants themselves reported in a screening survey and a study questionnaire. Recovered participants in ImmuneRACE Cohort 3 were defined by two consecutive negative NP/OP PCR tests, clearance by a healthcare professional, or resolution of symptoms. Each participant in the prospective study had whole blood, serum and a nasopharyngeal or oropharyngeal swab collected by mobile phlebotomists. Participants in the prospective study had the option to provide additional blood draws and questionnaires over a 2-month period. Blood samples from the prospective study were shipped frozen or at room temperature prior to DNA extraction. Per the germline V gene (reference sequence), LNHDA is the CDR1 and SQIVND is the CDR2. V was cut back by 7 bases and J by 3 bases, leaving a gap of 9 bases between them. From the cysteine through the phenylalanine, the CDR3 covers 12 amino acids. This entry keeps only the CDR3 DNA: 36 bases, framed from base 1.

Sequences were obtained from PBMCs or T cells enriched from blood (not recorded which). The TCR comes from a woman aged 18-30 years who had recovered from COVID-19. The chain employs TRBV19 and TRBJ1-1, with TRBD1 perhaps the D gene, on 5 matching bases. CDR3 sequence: CASTGDYTEAFF. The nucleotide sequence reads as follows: TGTGCCAGTACGGGGGACTACACTGAAGCTTTCTTT.